This T cell receptor beta chain was retrieved from a study of T cells in lung cancer brain metastases. Exclusion applied to any patient with a history of multiple malignancies. Guided by marked H&E slides, tumor areas were macrodissected from five unstained, deparaffinized approximately 10 um sections. About this clone itself: Its target is unknown.

The CDR3 loop spans 14 amino acids. Trimming pared 1 base from V and 4 bases from J, leaving 7 bases between. From germline, CDR1 is MGHRA and CDR2 YSYEKL. Profiling relied on immunoSEQ multiplex PCR, and the TCRdb table lists in-frame clones only, not all of them. Here the sample spans about 6,200 clones, roughly 90% being singletons. General study points: Most clones were lesion-specific, with limited overlap between paired lesions (Morisita less than 0.25). The analysis could not control for preoperative corticosteroids affecting T cell infiltration in brain metastases.

The V call is TRBV4-1, the J call TRBJ2-2; D unclear. The origin of this receptor is a man aged 50-60 years with non-small cell lung cancer. What was sequenced was tumor tissue from the primary lung tumor. The CDR3 loop reads CASSQGLTTGELFF. The DNA for the CDR3 is TGCGCCAGCAGCCAAGGACTTACCACCGGGGAGCTGTTTTTT.